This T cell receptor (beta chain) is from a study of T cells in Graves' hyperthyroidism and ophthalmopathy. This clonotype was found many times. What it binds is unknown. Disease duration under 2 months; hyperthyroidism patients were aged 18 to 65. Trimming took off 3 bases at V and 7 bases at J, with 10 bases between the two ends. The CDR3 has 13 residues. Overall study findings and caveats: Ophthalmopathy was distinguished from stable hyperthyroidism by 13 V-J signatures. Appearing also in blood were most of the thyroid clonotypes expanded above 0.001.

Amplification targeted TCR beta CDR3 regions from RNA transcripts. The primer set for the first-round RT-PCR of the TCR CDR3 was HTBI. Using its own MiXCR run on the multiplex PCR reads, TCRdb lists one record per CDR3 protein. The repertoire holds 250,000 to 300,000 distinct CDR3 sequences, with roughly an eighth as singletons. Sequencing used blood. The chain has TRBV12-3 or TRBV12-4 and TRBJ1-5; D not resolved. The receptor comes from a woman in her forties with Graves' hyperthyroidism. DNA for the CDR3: TGTGCCAGCAGTTTGTCACAGAGCCAGCCCCAGCATTTT. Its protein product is CASSLSQSQPQHF.